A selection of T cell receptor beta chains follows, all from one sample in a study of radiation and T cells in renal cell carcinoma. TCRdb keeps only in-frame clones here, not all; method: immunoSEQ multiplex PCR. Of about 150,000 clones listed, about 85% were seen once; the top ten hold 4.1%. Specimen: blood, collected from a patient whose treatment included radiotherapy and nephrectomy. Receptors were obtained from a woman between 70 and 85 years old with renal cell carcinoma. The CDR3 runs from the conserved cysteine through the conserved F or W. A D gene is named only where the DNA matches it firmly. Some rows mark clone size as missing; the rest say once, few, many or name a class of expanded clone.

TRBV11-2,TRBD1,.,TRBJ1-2,CASSRLQGNYGYTF,TGTGCCAGCAGCCGACTACAGGGGAACTATGGCTACACCTTC
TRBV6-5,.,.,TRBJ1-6,CASSRTAYNSPLHF,TGTGCCAGCAGCCGGACGGCTTATAATTCACCCCTCCACTTT
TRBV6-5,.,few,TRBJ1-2,CASSYSSQSGYTF,TGTGCCAGCAGTTACTCGAGCCAGTCAGGCTACACCTTC
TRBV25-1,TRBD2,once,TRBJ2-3,CASSVSGGVQYF,TGTGCCAGCAGTGTTAGCGGGGGGGTGCAGTATTTT
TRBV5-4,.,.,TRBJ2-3,CASSFNREGTDTQYF,TGTGCCAGCAGCTTTAACAGGGAAGGCACAGATACGCAGTATTTT
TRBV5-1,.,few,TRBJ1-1,CASSLDRLTEAFF,TGCGCCAGCAGCCTAGACAGGCTCACTGAAGCTTTCTTT
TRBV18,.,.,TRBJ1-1,CASSRGENTEAFF,TGTGCCAGCTCACGGGGGGAGAACACTGAAGCTTTCTTT
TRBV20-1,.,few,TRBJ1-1,CSATGVTEAFF,TGCAGTGCTACAGGGGTCACTGAAGCTTTCTTT
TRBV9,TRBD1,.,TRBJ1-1,CASSQVTGGAWALNTEAFF,TGTGCCAGCAGCCAGGTTACAGGGGGCGCCTGGGCTTTGAACACTGAAGCTTTCTTT
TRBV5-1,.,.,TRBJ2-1,CASSLDTRWGEQFF,TGCGCCAGCAGCTTGGATACTAGATGGGGTGAGCAGTTCTTC
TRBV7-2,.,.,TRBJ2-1,CASSPRAGVREQFF,TGTGCCAGCAGCCCACGGGCAGGGGTTAGGGAGCAGTTCTTC
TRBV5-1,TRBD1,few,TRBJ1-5,CASSPSSDRGEPQHF,TGCGCCAGCAGCCCATCTTCAGACAGGGGGGAGCCCCAGCATTTT
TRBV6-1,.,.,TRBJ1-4,CASSEEGGATNEKLFF,TGTGCCAGCAGTGAAGAGGGGGGAGCGACTAATGAAAAACTGTTTTTT
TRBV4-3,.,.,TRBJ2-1,CASSQAGRSYNEQFF,TGCGCCAGCAGCCAAGCGGGGAGGTCCTACAATGAGCAGTTCTTC
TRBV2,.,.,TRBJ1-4,CASKLGRGEKLFF,TGTGCCAGCAAGTTAGGAAGGGGAGAAAAACTGTTTTTT
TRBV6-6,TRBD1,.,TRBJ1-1,CASSSTGAAMNTEAFF,TGTGCCAGCAGTTCGACAGGGGCGGCGATGAACACTGAAGCTTTCTTT